These T cell receptor beta chains were read from a single sample in a study of T cell repertoires in cytomegalovirus infection. TCRdb fed the reads into MiXCR, producing one record per CDR3 protein. The sample contains about 830,000 distinct CDR3 sequences, around a third of which appear only once. Their antigens remain unidentified. This sample comprised cultured CD8+ T cells from PBMCs, obtained from culture after CMV antigen stimulation. The receptors were sampled from a human donor in good health (CMV status not recorded). Some clones in this sample may be carry-over from other donors' samples. Both conserved end residues are part of each CDR3. Rows give clone size only sometimes, using once, few, many, or a class for an expanded clone.

abundance	j_gene	v_gene	CDR3aa
.	TRBJ2-5	TRBV7-8	CASSSSKGSRGQRETQYF
.	TRBJ1-1	TRBV27	CASSFNQGKRYTEAFF
many	TRBJ1-5	TRBV7-8	CASSLTTYQPQHF
.	TRBJ1-4	TRBV4-1	CASSPLIGTGNEKLFF
few	TRBJ2-2	TRBV24-1	CATSGGAGELFF
many	TRBJ2-7	TRBV6-1	CASRWDIVYEQYF
few	TRBJ1-2	TRBV6-1	CASSKRQVDYTF
few	TRBJ2-2	TRBV7-9	CASSLAGTHNTGELFF
.	TRBJ2-1	TRBV19	CASMGGGEGYNEQFF
.	TRBJ2-1	TRBV3-1	CASSQTSGGASIEQFF